This T cell receptor (beta chain) was profiled in a study of OX40 agonist ivuxolimab in advanced cancers. About the study: Dose-escalation patients' cancers were hepatocellular carcinoma, melanoma, renal cell or head and neck cancer. Points from the study as a whole: Both CD4+ and CD8+ T cell populations in blood had undergone clonal expansion by week 6 at 0.1 to 3.0 mg/kg.

With autoimmune disease history or systemic immunosuppression, patients were excluded. Samples of blood were obtained at baseline, on cycle 4 day 1, and on cycle 7 day 1. Points on this clone: What it binds is unknown.

CDR3 length equals 15 residues. The V and J ends lost 8 bases and 6 bases, in that order; junction bases with no gene match: 13. The germline V gene encodes CDR1 SNHLY and CDR2 FYNNEI. Clones were read by immunoSEQ multiplex PCR, and TCRdb kept only the in-frame ones, dropping some. In the table there are about 73,000 clones, roughly nine tenths of which are singletons. The source is an adult with an advanced solid tumor such as melanoma, head and neck, liver or kidney cancer. This specimen was CD4+ or CD8+ T cells sorted from blood, taken in a trial of the OX40 agonist ivuxolimab. The J gene is TRBJ1-5, the V gene TRBV2, with 7 bases matching TRBD1. The CDR3 protein is CASEEGAANGQPQHF. For the CDR3, the DNA is TGTGCCAGCGAGGAGGGGGCCGCGAACGGTCAGCCCCAGCATTTT.